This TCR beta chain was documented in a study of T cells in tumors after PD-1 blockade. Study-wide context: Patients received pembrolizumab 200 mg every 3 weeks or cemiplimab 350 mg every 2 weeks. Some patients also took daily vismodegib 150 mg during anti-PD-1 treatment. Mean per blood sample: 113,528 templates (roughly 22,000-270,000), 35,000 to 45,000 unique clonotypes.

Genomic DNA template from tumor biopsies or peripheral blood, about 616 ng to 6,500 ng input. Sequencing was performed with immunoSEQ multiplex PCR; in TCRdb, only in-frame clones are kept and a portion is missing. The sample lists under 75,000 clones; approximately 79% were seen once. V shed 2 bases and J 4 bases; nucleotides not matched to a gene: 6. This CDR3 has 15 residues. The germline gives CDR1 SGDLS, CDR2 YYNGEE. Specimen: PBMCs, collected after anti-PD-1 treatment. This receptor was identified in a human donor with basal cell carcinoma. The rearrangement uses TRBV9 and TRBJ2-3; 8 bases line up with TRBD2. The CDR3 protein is CASSVGSGVSDTQYF. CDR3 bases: TGTGCCAGCAGCGTTGGTAGCGGGGTTTCAGATACGCAGTATTTT.